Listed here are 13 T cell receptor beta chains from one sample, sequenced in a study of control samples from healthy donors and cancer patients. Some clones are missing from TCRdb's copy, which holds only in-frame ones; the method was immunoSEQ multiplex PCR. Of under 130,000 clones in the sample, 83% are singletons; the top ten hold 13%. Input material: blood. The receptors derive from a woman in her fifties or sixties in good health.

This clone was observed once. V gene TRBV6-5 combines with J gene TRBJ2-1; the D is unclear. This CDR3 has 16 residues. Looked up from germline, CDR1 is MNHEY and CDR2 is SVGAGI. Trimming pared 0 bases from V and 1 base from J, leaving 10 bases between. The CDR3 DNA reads TGTGCCAGCAGTTACTCGAGATCGGTTTCCTACAATGAGCAGTTCTTC. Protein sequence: CASSYSRSVSYNEQFF.

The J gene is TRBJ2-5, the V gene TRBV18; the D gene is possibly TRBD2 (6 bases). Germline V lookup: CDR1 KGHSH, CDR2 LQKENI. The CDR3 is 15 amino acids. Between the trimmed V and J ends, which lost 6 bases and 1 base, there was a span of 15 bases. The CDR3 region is CASSPALASQETQYF. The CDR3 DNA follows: TGTGCCAGCTCGCCGGCTCTAGCGAGCCAAGAGACCCAGTACTTC.

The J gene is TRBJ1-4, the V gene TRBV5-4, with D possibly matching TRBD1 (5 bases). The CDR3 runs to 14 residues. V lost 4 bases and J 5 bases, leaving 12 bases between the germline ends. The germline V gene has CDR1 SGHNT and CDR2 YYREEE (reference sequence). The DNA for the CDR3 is TGTGCCAGCAGCGTGGGACTGACGAATGAAAAACTGTTTTTT. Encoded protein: CASSVGLTNEKLFF.

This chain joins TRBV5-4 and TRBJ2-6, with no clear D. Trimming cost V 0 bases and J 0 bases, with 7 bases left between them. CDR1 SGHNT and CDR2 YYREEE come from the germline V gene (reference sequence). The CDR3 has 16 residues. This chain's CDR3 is CASSLERDSGANVLTF. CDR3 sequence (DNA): TGTGCCAGCAGCTTGGAGCGTGACTCTGGGGCCAACGTCCTGACTTTC.

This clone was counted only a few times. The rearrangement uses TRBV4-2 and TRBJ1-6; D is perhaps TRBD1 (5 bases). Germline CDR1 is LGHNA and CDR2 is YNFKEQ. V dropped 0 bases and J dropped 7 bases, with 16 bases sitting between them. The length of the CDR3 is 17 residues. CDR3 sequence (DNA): TGTGCCAGCAGCCAAGATCTGACGGGACTGATGAATTCACCCCTCCACTTT. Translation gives CASSQDLTGLMNSPLHF.

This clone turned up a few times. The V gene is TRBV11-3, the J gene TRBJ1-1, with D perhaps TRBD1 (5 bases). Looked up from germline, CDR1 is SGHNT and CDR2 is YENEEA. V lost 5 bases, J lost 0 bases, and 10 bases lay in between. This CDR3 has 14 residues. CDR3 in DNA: TGTGCCAGCAGCCTCAGGACAATGAACACTGAAGCTTTCTTT. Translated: CASSLRTMNTEAFF.

The CDR3 is CAWMPVGLTEAFF. CDR3 bases: TGTGCCTGGATGCCAGTGGGGCTCACTGAAGCTTTCTTT. The chain uses TRBV30 and TRBJ1-1; the D gene is possibly TRBD1 (5 bases). Germline V lookup: CDR1 GTSNPN, CDR2 SVGIG (reference sequence). Trimming shortened V by 4 bases and J by 4 bases, and 13 bases separated the two germline ends. There are 13 residues in the CDR3.

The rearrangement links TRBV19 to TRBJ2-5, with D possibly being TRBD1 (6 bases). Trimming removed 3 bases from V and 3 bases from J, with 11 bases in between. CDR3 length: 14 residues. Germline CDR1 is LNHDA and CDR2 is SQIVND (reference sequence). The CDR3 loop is CASSIVNREETQYF. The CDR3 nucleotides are TGTGCCAGTAGTATCGTTAACAGGGAAGAGACCCAGTACTTC. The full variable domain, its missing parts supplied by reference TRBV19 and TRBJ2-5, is DGGITQSPKYLFRKEGQNVTLSCEQNLNHDAMYWYRQDPGQGLRLIYYSQIVNDFQKGDIAEGYSVSREKKESFPLTVTSAQKNPTAFYLCASSIVNREETQYFGPGTRLLVL.

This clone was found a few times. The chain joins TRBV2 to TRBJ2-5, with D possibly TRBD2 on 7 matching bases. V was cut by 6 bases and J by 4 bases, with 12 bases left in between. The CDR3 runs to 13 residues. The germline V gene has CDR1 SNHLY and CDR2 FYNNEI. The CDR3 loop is CASRGGPGETQYF. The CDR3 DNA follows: TGTGCCAGCAGGGGGGGGCCGGGAGAGACCCAGTACTTC.

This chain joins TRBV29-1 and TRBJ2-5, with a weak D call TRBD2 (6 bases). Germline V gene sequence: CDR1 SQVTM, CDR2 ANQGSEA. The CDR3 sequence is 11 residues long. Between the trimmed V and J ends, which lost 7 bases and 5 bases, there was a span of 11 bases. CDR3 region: CSAEGGETQYF. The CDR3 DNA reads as TGCAGCGCGGAGGGTGGGGAGACCCAGTACTTC.

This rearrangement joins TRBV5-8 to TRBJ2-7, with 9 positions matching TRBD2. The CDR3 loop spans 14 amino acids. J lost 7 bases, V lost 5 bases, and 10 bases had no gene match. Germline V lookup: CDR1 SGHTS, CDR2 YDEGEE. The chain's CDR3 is CASSRLAGFWEQYF. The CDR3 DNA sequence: TGTGCCAGCAGTCGCCTAGCGGGGTTCTGGGAGCAGTACTTC.

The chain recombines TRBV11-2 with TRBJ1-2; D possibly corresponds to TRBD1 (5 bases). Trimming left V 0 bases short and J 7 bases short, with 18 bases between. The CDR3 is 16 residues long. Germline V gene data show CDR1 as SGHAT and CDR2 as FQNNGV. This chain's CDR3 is CASSLDGGTGSGGYTF. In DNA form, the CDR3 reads TGTGCCAGCAGCTTAGATGGAGGGACGGGCAGCGGTGGCTACACCTTC.

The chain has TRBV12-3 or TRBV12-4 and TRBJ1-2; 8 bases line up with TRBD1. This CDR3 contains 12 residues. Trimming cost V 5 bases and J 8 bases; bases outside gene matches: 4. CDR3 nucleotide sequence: TGTGCCAGCAGTAAGACAGGGGTAGGCTACACCTTC. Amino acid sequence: CASSKTGVGYTF.